Below, 24 T cell receptor beta chains from the same sample are listed, as sequenced in a study of technical replicates of blood from a handful of donors. The table came from immunoSEQ multiplex PCR; TCRdb's copy has only in-frame clones and leaves some out. Found here are some 78,000 clones, around 94% of them singletons; the top ten hold 0.26%. Input material: T cells isolated from PBMCs. The receptors were gathered from a human donor in good health.

The chain links TRBV5-6 to TRBJ2-6; perhaps TRBD1 as D (6 bases). V lost 5 bases and J 2 bases, leaving 17 bases between the germline ends. CDR3 length equals 17 residues. Germline values: CDR1 SGHDT, CDR2 YYEEEE. This CDR3 is CASSPAPGAAGANVLTF. CDR3 nucleotide sequence: TGTGCCAGCAGTCCTGCGCCAGGGGCTGCTGGGGCCAACGTCCTGACTTTC.

J is TRBJ1-4 and V is TRBV6-6; tentative D call: TRBD1 (5 bases). In germline, CDR1 is MNHNY, CDR2 SVGAGI (reference sequence). The CDR3 sequence is 14 residues long. Trimming shortened V by 5 bases and J by 7 bases, and 14 bases separated the two germline ends. The CDR3 reads CASSRGEFLEKLFF. DNA for the CDR3: TGTGCCAGCAGTCGGGGGGAGTTTCTTGAAAAACTGTTTTTT.

The CDR3: CASSIARDTEAFF. CDR3 coding DNA: TGTGCCAGTAGTATCGCGAGGGACACTGAAGCTTTCTTT. The rearrangement joins TRBV19 to TRBJ1-1; D gene ambiguous. Germline CDR1 reads LNHDA; CDR2 reads SQIVND (reference sequence). CDR3 length: 13 residues. Trimming cost V 3 bases and J 3 bases, with 8 bases left between them.

The rearrangement uses TRBV27 and TRBJ2-2; D remains ambiguous. The length of the CDR3 is 13 residues. Trimming stripped 2 bases from V and 4 bases from J, with 5 bases between. Germline V CDR1 and CDR2: MNHEY, SMNVEV (reference sequence). The CDR3 loop is CASSLVLTGELFF. In DNA, the CDR3 is TGTGCCAGCAGTTTAGTCCTCACCGGGGAGCTGTTTTTT.

The chain couples TRBV5-1 to TRBJ1-2, with D possibly matching TRBD1 (6 bases). This CDR3 region has 15 residues. CDR1 is SGHRS, CDR2 YFSETQ, per germline. V lost 4 bases to trimming and J lost 6 bases, with 19 bases between them. The CDR3 bases are TGCGCCAGCAGCCGCAGGCCAGGACCAGGGGATGGCTACACCTTC. Amino acids: CASSRRPGPGDGYTF.

V usage is TRBV2 and J usage is TRBJ2-4, with D hard to call. Germline-derived CDR1 and CDR2 are SNHLY and FYNNEI. Trimming stripped 8 bases from V and 2 bases from J, with 13 bases between. CDR3 size: 14 residues. DNA for the CDR3: TGTGCCAGCGATGAAGATCAAACCAAAAACATTCAGTACTTC. Its protein is CASDEDQTKNIQYF.

The V gene is TRBV6-4, the J gene TRBJ2-7; TRBD2 matches 8 bases. This CDR3 has 14 amino acids. Germline CDR1 MRHNA, CDR2 SNTAGT. V shed 1 base, J shed 3 bases, and the junction held 2 bases outside the gene matches. CDR3 sequence: CASSDLRGDYEQYF. CDR3 coding DNA: TGTGCCAGCAGTGACTTGCGGGGGGACTACGAGCAGTACTTC.

This clone was counted a single time. The chain carries TRBV6-5 and TRBJ1-1; D is possibly TRBD1 (6 bases). CDR3 length equals 12 residues. CDR1 and CDR2 (germline): MNHEY, SVGAGI. Trimming removed 6 bases at V and 6 bases at J, with 11 bases between. CDR3 sequence reads: CASRSGDSEAFF. The CDR3 DNA reads as TGTGCCAGCAGATCAGGGGATTCTGAAGCTTTCTTT.

The chain has TRBV10-3 and TRBJ1-1; possibly TRBD1 for D (6 bases). Per the germline V gene, CDR1 is ENHRY and CDR2 is SYGVKD. CDR3 length equals 13 residues. The germline V and J ends were trimmed by 7 bases and 1 base, with 10 bases remaining between them. The DNA for the CDR3 is TGTGCCATCACCGAGACAGGGAACACTGAAGCTTTCTTT. Its translation: CAITETGNTEAFF.

The chain carries TRBV7-9 and TRBJ2-1, with 10 positions matching TRBD2. The CDR3 has 17 residues. Germline CDR1 is SEHNR and CDR2 is FQNEAQ (reference sequence). V shed 6 bases, J shed 1 base, and the junction held 9 bases outside the gene matches. This CDR3 reads CASRGTSARTSYNEQFF. Here the CDR3 DNA reads TGTGCCAGCAGGGGGACTAGCGCGCGAACTTCCTACAATGAGCAGTTCTTC.

This clone was detected only once. V usage is TRBV7-3 and J usage is TRBJ2-3, with a possible D match to TRBD2 (6 bases). This CDR3 is 14 amino acids long. V lost 4 bases and J 5 bases, leaving 13 bases between the germline ends. Germline lookup yields CDR1 SGHTA and CDR2 FQGTGA. CDR3 nucleotide sequence: TGTGCCAGCAGCTCTCAACGGGGGTTAGATACGCAGTATTTT. Protein sequence: CASSSQRGLDTQYF. The full variable domain, completed using reference TRBV7-3 and TRBJ2-3, is GAGVSQTPSNKVTEKGKYVELRCDPISGHTALYWYRQSLGQGPEFLIYFQGTGAADDSGLPNDRFFAVRPEGSVSTLKIQRTERGDSAVYLCASSSQRGLDTQYFGPGTRLTVL.

The chain has TRBV5-4 and TRBJ2-1; TRBD2 aligns across 15 bases. This CDR3 contains 16 residues. Losses at the gene ends were 0 bases for V and 9 bases for J; bases not matched to a gene: 4. The V gene's germline CDR1 is SGHNT and CDR2 YYREEE (reference sequence). The CDR3 loop reads CASSLGTSGGAGEQFF. The CDR3 DNA follows: TGTGCCAGCAGCTTGGGGACTAGCGGGGGGGCCGGTGAGCAGTTCTTC.

This clone has only one observation. The chain joins TRBV7-6 to TRBJ1-6; 10 bases are shared with TRBD1. The CDR3 extends over 14 amino acids. Looked up from germline, CDR1 is SGHVS and CDR2 is FNYEAQ. The V and J ends lost 4 bases and 8 bases, in that order; junction bases with no gene match: 2. As DNA, the CDR3 is TGTGCCAGCAGCTCCGGGACAGGGGATTCACCCCTCCACTTT. Translated: CASSSGTGDSPLHF.

In its sample, this clone was seen once. CDR3 amino acids: CASSFSGRGSYTF. As DNA, the CDR3 is TGTGCCAGCAGTTTCTCCGGTCGCGGGAGCTACACCTTC. The chain carries TRBV27 and TRBJ1-2; D not certain. V was trimmed by 3 bases and J by 9 bases, leaving 14 bases between them. Germline assignment: CDR1 MNHEY and CDR2 SMNVEV (reference sequence). This CDR3 has 13 amino acids.

This clone was counted a few times. The chain is built from TRBV30 and TRBJ1-3; D may be TRBD1 (5 bases). The CDR3 has 15 residues. CDR1 is GTSNPN and CDR2 is SVGIG in the germline V gene (reference sequence). V lost 3 bases, J lost 0 bases, and 12 bases lay in between. CDR3 sequence (DNA): TGTGCCTGGAGCGGGGTGGGGGGCTCTGGAAACACCATATATTTT. This codes for CAWSGVGGSGNTIYF.

V usage is TRBV28 and J usage is TRBJ2-7; 7 bases map to TRBD1. The CDR3 is 15 residues long. Trimming at V came to 6 bases and at J to 4 bases, leaving 12 bases not matched to a gene. Germline V gives CDR1 MDHEN, CDR2 SYDVKM. CDR3 DNA sequence: TGTGCCAGCAGGACCGATCTGACAGGGTGGTACGAGCAGTACTTC. It yields the protein CASRTDLTGWYEQYF.

The J gene is TRBJ2-7, the V gene TRBV4-1; 7 bases match TRBD1. The CDR3 length is 16 residues. Trimming removed 0 bases from V and 0 bases from J; junction bases left unmatched: 5. Germline values: CDR1 MGHRA, CDR2 YSYEKL. CDR3 loop: CASSQDWGQNSYEQYF. The CDR3 DNA follows: TGCGCCAGCAGCCAAGATTGGGGACAGAACTCCTACGAGCAGTACTTC.

Turning to this clone: A read error may produce the germline difference seen at one junction end. The J gene is TRBJ2-3, the V gene TRBV7-7; 14 nucleotides agree with TRBD2. The CDR3 extends over 17 amino acids. CDR1 is SSHAT, CDR2 FNYEAQ, per germline (reference sequence). CDR3 region: CASSTGTSGRSTDTQYF. As DNA, the CDR3 is TGTGCTAGCAGCACCGGGACTAGCGGGAGAAGCACAGATACGCAGTATTTT.

CDR3: CASSLGRVLVNTEAFF. The CDR3 DNA reads as TGTGCCAGCAGCTTAGGCAGGGTCCTAGTGAACACTGAAGCTTTCTTT. The chain links TRBV11-1 to TRBJ1-1; TRBD1 might be the D (5 bases). V was shortened by 1 base and J by 0 bases, with 12 bases between the two germline ends. Per the germline V gene, CDR1 is SGHAT and CDR2 is FQDESV (reference sequence). The CDR3 runs to 16 residues.

The chain joins TRBV19 to TRBJ2-1; D is perhaps TRBD2 (5 bases). Germline CDR1 is LNHDA and CDR2 is SQIVND (reference sequence). Trimming pared 10 bases from V and 10 bases from J, leaving 14 bases between. The CDR3 is 11 amino acids. The CDR3 loop reads CAIGYGREQFF. In nucleotides, the CDR3 is TGTGCCATAGGGTATGGGAGAGAGCAGTTCTTC.

This chain connects TRBV30 to TRBJ2-7, with D possibly matching TRBD2 (6 bases). CDR1 is GTSNPN and CDR2 is SVGIG in the germline V gene (reference sequence). Trimming removed 3 bases from V and 0 bases from J, with 9 bases in between. This CDR3 has 13 amino acids. The CDR3 DNA is TGTGCCTGGAGGCGGGGAAGCTCCTACGAGCAGTACTTC. It codes for CAWRRGSSYEQYF.

This chain connects TRBV19 to TRBJ1-1; D unclear. Trimming removed 7 bases from V and 4 bases from J, with 13 bases in between. Germline CDR1 reads LNHDA; CDR2 reads SQIVND (reference sequence). The CDR3 length is 13 residues. CDR3 in DNA: TGTGCCAGTATGGAATATGCGGGCACTGAAGCTTTCTTT. Its protein is CASMEYAGTEAFF.

The chain carries TRBV5-1 and TRBJ2-1, with TRBD2 as a possible D gene (6 bases). Per germline, CDR1 SGHRS and CDR2 YFSETQ. V gave up 7 bases and J gave up 7 bases, with 15 bases separating them. This CDR3 region has 13 residues. CDR3 protein: CASGRLVGNEQFF. CDR3 in DNA: TGCGCCAGCGGCAGACTAGTGGGTAATGAGCAGTTCTTC.

This clone was counted between two and nine times. This chain connects TRBV5-1 to TRBJ2-6; D might be TRBD1 (7 bases). The germline V gene has CDR1 SGHRS and CDR2 YFSETQ. V lost 2 bases and J 1 base, leaving 22 bases between the germline ends. CDR3 size: 20 residues. CDR3 sequence: CASSFLLRETGNSGANVLTF. The CDR3 nucleotides read TGCGCCAGCAGCTTCCTACTTCGGGAGACAGGGAATTCTGGGGCCAACGTCCTGACTTTC.